This T cell receptor beta chain stems from a study of beta chain features in type 1 diabetes. Across the study: Cell yields, gender and age were comparable in patients and healthy donors. Whole-study findings and limits: For patients, the naive, central memory and Treg TCRB repertoires appeared more alike than for healthy donors. There was a possibility that cDNA sequencing over-represented cells with high TCR expression. Across all four CD4+ subsets, people with type 1 diabetes showed modestly shorter TCRB CDR3s.

What was sequenced were expressed TCRB transcripts, since all of the isolated RNA had been reverse transcribed. Assay: immunoSEQ multiplex PCR; the TCRdb copy retains only in-frame clones and omits some. The repertoire holds under 900,000 clones, with about a sixth as singletons. V gave up 3 bases and J gave up 3 bases, with 17 bases separating them. The CDR3 spans 16 residues. Germline V gene lookup returns CDR1 LGHNA and CDR2 YNFKEQ. This clone was counted between two and nine times. What it binds is not known. This receptor was identified in a woman aged 18-29 years in good health. This chain joins TRBV4-2 and TRBJ1-2; D is unresolved. Specimen: naive CD4+ T cells from blood. Here the CDR3 DNA reads TGTGCCAGCAGCCAGCAGTTAATATGGGTCGACTATGGCTACACCTTC. It yields the protein CASSQQLIWVDYGYTF.